These 16 T cell receptor beta chains came from one sample sequenced in a study of T cells in Graves' hyperthyroidism and ophthalmopathy. RNA transcripts provided the source from which TCR beta CDR3 regions were amplified. First-round RT-PCR of the TCR CDR3 relied on the HTBI primer set. TCRdb reprocessed the multiplex PCR reads with MiXCR, giving one entry per CDR3 protein. The sample includes some 740,000 distinct CDR3 sequences, 14% of them seen just once. Sequenced: blood. The receptors were gathered from a woman aged 18 to 35 with Graves' hyperthyroidism.

V gene TRBV7-9 combines with J gene TRBJ2-1; the match to TRBD1 covers 9 bases. Looked up from germline, CDR1 is SEHNR and CDR2 is FQNEAQ (reference sequence). Losses at the gene ends were 5 bases for V and 3 bases for J; bases not matched to a gene: 11. There are 17 residues in the CDR3. CDR3 coding DNA: TGTGCCAGCAGCCAAACGCCGGGACAGGGATACTACAATGAGCAGTTCTTC. This codes for CASSQTPGQGYYNEQFF.

There are a few counts of this clonotype. The chain joins TRBV12-3 or TRBV12-4 to TRBJ2-7; 7 positions agree with TRBD2. The CDR3 contains 14 residues. With V trimmed by 9 bases and J by 4 bases, 12 bases remained unmatched. CDR3 nucleotide sequence: TGTGCCAGTCGGGTAGGCGGGAGCTTTTACGAGCAGTACTTC. This encodes CASRVGGSFYEQYF.

This clonotype was counted many times. The CDR3 DNA sequence: TGCAGTGCTGAGCGCCGGACAGACTACGAGCAGTACTTC. It yields the protein CSAERRTDYEQYF. The chain combines TRBV20-1 with TRBJ2-7, with TRBD1 as a possible D gene (6 bases). Trimming removed 5 bases at V and 3 bases at J, with 14 bases between. This CDR3 has 13 amino acids. Per the germline V gene, CDR1 is DFQATT and CDR2 is SNEGSKA (reference sequence).

This clonotype was detected only a few times. The chain uses TRBV9 and TRBJ2-7, with D possibly matching TRBD1 (6 bases). Germline V gene data show CDR1 as SGDLS and CDR2 as YYNGEE. The CDR3 extends over 16 amino acids. Trimming shortened V by 4 bases and J by 5 bases, and 22 bases separated the two germline ends. CDR3 sequence (DNA): TGTGCCAGCAGCTTTGGGATCGGGGCAGGGGCTCACGAGCAGTACTTC. This sequence encodes CASSFGIGAGAHEQYF.

This clonotype showed up many times. The chain joins TRBV18 to TRBJ1-5; tentatively, D is TRBD1 (5 bases). The CDR3 consists of 14 residues. Trimming stripped 6 bases from V and 0 bases from J, with 9 bases between. Germline CDR1 KGHSH, CDR2 LQKENI. The CDR3 DNA reads as TGTGCCAGCTCGGACATTTATAGCAATCAGCCCCAGCATTTT. This sequence encodes CASSDIYSNQPQHF.

This clonotype was detected many times. This rearrangement joins TRBV9 to TRBJ2-1, with D possibly matching TRBD1 (5 bases). V lost 0 bases, J lost 6 bases, and 16 bases lay in between. The CDR3 is 16 amino acids. Germline V gene lookup returns CDR1 SGDLS and CDR2 YYNGEE. The CDR3 protein is CASSVVWWGSLNEQFF. As DNA, the CDR3 is TGTGCCAGCAGCGTAGTCTGGTGGGGCAGCCTCAATGAGCAGTTCTTC.

This clonotype occurred a few times. The germline gene is not matched at one end of the junction; a read error may be the cause. The chain recombines TRBV6-8 with TRBJ2-1; the D gene is possibly TRBD2 (5 bases). Germline CDR1 and CDR2: MNHGY and SAAAGT. The CDR3 is 11 amino acids. CDR3 residues: CVSGYTAEQFF. The CDR3 DNA sequence: TGTGTCAGCGGATATACAGCTGAGCAGTTCTTC.

This clonotype was counted many times. The J gene is TRBJ2-7, the V gene TRBV7-2; 16 positions agree with TRBD2. The germline V gene encodes CDR1 SGHTA and CDR2 FQGNSA. This CDR3 contains 15 residues. J was trimmed by 9 bases and V by 5 bases; bases with no gene match: 7. The CDR3 sequence is CASSRSGLAGGRQYF. The CDR3 DNA sequence: TGTGCCAGCAGCCGCTCGGGACTAGCGGGGGGGAGGCAGTACTTC.

This clonotype was seen more than once but under ten times. CDR3 residues: CASSEAAGRLAEAFF. The CDR3 region has the DNA TGTGCCAGCAGTGAAGCCGCAGGGCGACTAGCCGAAGCTTTCTTT. J is TRBJ1-1 and V is TRBV6-1; D is perhaps TRBD1 (5 bases). Trimming took off 0 bases at V and 8 bases at J, with 16 bases between the two ends. The CDR3 runs 15 residues. CDR1 and CDR2 (germline): MNHNS, SASEGT.

The genes are TRBV5-1 and TRBJ2-1; D not certain. V shed 0 bases and J shed 8 bases, with 27 bases lying between them. This CDR3 comprises 19 residues. In germline, CDR1 is SGHRS, CDR2 YFSETQ. In nucleotides, the CDR3 is TGCGCCAGCAGCTTGGAAGTTGGAAGGCCCGGTAGTCCTCGGGATGAGCAGTTCTTC. This translates into CASSLEVGRPGSPRDEQFF.

This clonotype showed up many times. The gene calls are TRBV13 and TRBJ1-2; D perhaps matches TRBD1 (5 bases). The V gene lost 4 bases and the J gene lost 2 bases, with 11 bases spanning the gap. Per the germline V gene, CDR1 is PRHDT and CDR2 is FYEKMQ (reference sequence). This CDR3 is 14 amino acids long. The CDR3 spells CASSSRDLNYGYTF. The CDR3 DNA reads as TGTGCCAGCAGCTCCCGGGACCTAAACTATGGCTACACCTTC.

This clonotype was counted ten times or more. The rearrangement links TRBV29-1 to TRBJ2-7; 7 nucleotides line up with TRBD1. Germline V gives CDR1 SQVTM, CDR2 ANQGSEA. Unmatched junction bases numbered 5, after V lost 7 bases and J lost 2 bases. The CDR3 runs to 12 residues. CDR3 protein: CSAIRGTYEQYF. The CDR3 bases are TGCAGCGCTATCAGGGGGACCTACGAGCAGTACTTC.

This clonotype has a handful of counts. The CDR3 nucleotides read TGTGCCAGCAGCGCCTGGGACAGATATAACTATGGCTACACCTTC. Translation gives CASSAWDRYNYGYTF. This chain links TRBV9 with TRBJ1-2; TRBD1 matches at 7 bases. The V gene end was trimmed by 3 bases and the J gene end by 1 base; junction bases not matched to a gene: 6. The CDR3 has 15 amino acids. From germline, CDR1 is SGDLS and CDR2 YYNGEE. The full variable domain, with the rest looked up from reference TRBV9 and TRBJ1-2, is DSGVTQTPKHLITATGQRVTLRCSPRSGDLSVYWYQQSLDQGLQFLIQYYNGEERAKGNILERFSAQQFPDLHSELNLSSLELGDSALYFCASSAWDRYNYGYTFGSGTRLTVV.

This chain uses TRBV2 with TRBJ1-6; 7 nucleotides match TRBD1. CDR3 length equals 16 residues. Germline assignment: CDR1 SNHLY and CDR2 FYNNEI. V dropped 8 bases and J dropped 6; count of bases not matched to a gene: 13. CDR3 nucleotide sequence: TGTGCCAGCGGCTTTACAGGGGTAAGGCCTAATTCACCCCTCCACTTT. It translates to CASGFTGVRPNSPLHF.

The CDR3 sequence: CASSLQGLAGVAYNEQFF. The CDR3 bases are TGTGCCAGCAGCTTACAAGGGCTAGCGGGAGTGGCCTACAATGAGCAGTTCTTC. The chain is built from TRBV7-9 and TRBJ2-1; 10 bases align to TRBD2. Trimming at V came to 2 bases and at J to 2 bases, leaving 9 bases not matched to a gene. Germline V gives CDR1 SEHNR, CDR2 FQNEAQ (reference sequence). The length of the CDR3 is 18 residues. Full variable domain (rest looked up from reference TRBV7-9 and TRBJ2-1): DTGVSQNPRHKITKRGQNVTFRCDPISEHNRLYWYRQTLGQGPEFLTYFQNEAQLEKSRLLSDRFSAERPKGSFSTLEIQRTEQGDSAMYLCASSLQGLAGVAYNEQFFGPGTRLTVL.

V usage is TRBV4-3 and J usage is TRBJ1-1; unclear D gene. Germline V gene sequence: CDR1 LGHNA, CDR2 YSLEER. V dropped 8 bases and J dropped 0 bases, with 16 bases sitting between them. CDR3 length equals 15 residues. The CDR3 DNA is TGCGCCAGCTCACAGCGGGAGAGCATGAACACTGAAGCTTTCTTT. Protein: CASSQRESMNTEAFF.